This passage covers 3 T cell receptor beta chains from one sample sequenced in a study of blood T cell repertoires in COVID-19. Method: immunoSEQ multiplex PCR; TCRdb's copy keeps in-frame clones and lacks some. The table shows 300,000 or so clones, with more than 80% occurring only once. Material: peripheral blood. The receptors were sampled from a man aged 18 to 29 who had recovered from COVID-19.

The CDR3 is CAWTGVRELNEQFF. The CDR3 DNA reads TGTGCCTGGACGGGGGTCAGGGAACTGAATGAGCAGTTCTTC. The rearrangement links TRBV30 to TRBJ2-1; maybe TRBD2 (6 bases). The CDR3 spans 14 residues. V was trimmed by 4 bases and J by 7 bases, leaving 17 bases between them. Germline loops: CDR1 GTSNPN, CDR2 SVGIG (reference sequence).

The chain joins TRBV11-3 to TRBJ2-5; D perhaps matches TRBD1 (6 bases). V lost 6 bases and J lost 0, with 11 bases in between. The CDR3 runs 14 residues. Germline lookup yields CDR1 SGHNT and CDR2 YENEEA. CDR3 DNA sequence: TGTGCCAGCAGTCTGACAGGAGACCAAGAGACCCAGTACTTC. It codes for CASSLTGDQETQYF.

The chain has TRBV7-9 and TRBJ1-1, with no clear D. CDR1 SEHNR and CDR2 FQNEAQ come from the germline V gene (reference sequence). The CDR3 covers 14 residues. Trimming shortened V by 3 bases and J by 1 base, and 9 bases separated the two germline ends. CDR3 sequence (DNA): TGTGCCAGCAGCTTGTCCTCCCCGAACACTGAAGCTTTCTTT. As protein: CASSLSSPNTEAFF. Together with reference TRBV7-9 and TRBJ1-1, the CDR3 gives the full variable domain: DTGVSQNPRHKITKRGQNVTFRCDPISEHNRLYWYRQTLGQGPEFLTYFQNEAQLEKSRLLSDRFSAERPKGSFSTLEIQRTEQGDSAMYLCASSLSSPNTEAFFGQGTRLTVV.